The sequence of this TCR beta chain was determined in a study of cytomegalovirus exposure and HLA in healthy donors. The CDR3 is 17 residues long. CDR1 is GTSNPN and CDR2 is SVGIG in the germline V gene (reference sequence). V lost 0 bases to trimming and J lost 3 bases, with 18 bases between them. TCRdb's copy holds only in-frame clones and misses some; the assay was immunoSEQ multiplex PCR. The table lists approximately 270,000 clones, 90% of them singletons, with around 0.34% in the top ten. This clonotype was obtained from a woman younger than 30 in good health and CMV-seronegative. The chain recombines TRBV30 with TRBJ2-1; the D gene is possibly TRBD2 (5 bases). The sequenced sample was PBMCs. The CDR3 spells CAWSVFEGSSIYNEQFF. Here the CDR3 DNA reads TGTGCCTGGAGTGTATTCGAAGGGAGCTCCATCTACAATGAGCAGTTCTTC.